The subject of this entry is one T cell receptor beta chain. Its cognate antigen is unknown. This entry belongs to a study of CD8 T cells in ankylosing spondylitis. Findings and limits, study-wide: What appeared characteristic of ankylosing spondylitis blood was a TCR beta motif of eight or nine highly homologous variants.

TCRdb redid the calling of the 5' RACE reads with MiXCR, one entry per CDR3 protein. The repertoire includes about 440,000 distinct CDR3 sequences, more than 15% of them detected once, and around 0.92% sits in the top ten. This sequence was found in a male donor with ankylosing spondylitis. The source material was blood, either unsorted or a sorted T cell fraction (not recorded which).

This chain's CDR3 is CAISESRPGLDNEQFF. The CDR3 nucleotides are TGTGCCATCAGTGAGTCCCGGCCCGGTTTGGACAATGAGCAGTTCTTC. This chain joins TRBV10-3 and TRBJ2-1; no firm D call. Trimming removed 0 bases at V and 5 bases at J, with 14 bases between. Germline V gene data show CDR1 as ENHRY and CDR2 as SYGVKD. CDR3 size: 16 residues.